This T cell receptor beta chain was profiled in a study of early T cells in non-severe SARS-CoV-2 infection. Looked up from germline, CDR1 is SGHRS and CDR2 is YFSETQ. Trimming stripped 9 bases from V and 5 bases from J, with 14 bases between. The CDR3 is 13 residues long. TCRdb analysed the 5' RACE reads with MiXCR anew, one entry per CDR3 protein. Of fewer than 85,000 distinct CDR3 sequences listed, over 10% were seen once; the top ten hold roughly 6%. This clonotype showed up just a few times. The specimen was whole blood. This sequence joins TRBV5-1 and TRBJ2-2; D is unclear. This clonotype originated in an adult who was a healthcare worker with PCR-confirmed SARS-CoV-2 infection or an uninfected control (not recorded which). CDR3 coding DNA: TGCGCCACCCAACCTGAGGTGACCGGGGAGCTGTTTTTT. Its protein product is CATQPEVTGELFF. Combining the CDR3 with reference TRBV5-1 and TRBJ2-2 gives the whole variable domain KAGVTQTPRYLIKTRGQQVTLSCSPISGHRSVSWYQQTPGQGLQFLFEYFSETQRNKGNFPGRFSGRQFSNSRSEMNVSTLELGDSALYLCATQPEVTGELFFGEGSRLTVL.